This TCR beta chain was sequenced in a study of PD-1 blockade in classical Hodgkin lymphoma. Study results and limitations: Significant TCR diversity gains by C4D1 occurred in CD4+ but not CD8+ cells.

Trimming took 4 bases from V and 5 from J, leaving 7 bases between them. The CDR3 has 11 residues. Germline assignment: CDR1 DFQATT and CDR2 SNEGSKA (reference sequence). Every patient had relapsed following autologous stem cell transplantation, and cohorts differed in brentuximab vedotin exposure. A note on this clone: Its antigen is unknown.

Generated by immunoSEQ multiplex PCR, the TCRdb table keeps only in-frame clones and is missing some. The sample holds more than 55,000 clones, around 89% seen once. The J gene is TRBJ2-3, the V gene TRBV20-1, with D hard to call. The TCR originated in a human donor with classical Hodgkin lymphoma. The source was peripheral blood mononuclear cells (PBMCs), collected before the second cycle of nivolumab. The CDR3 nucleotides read TGCAGTGCTATACCGGAAGATACGCAGTATTTT. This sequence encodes CSAIPEDTQYF.